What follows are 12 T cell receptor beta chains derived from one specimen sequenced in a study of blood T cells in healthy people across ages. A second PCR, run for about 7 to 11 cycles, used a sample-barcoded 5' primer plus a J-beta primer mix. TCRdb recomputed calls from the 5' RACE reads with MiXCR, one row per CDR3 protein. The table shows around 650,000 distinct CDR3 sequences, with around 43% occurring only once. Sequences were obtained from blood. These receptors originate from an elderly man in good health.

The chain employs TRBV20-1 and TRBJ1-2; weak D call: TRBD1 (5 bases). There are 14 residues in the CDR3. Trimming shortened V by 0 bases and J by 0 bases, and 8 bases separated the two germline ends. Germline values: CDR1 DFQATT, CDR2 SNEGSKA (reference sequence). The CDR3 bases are TGCAGTGCTAGAGATCGGGGGGCTAACTATGGCTACACCTTC. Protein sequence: CSARDRGANYGYTF.

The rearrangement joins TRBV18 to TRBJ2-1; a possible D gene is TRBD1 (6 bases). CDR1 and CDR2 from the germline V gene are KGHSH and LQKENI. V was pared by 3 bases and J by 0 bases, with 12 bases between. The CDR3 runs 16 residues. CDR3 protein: CASSPRTGLSYNEQFF. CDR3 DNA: TGTGCCAGCTCACCTAGAACAGGGCTCTCCTACAATGAGCAGTTCTTC.

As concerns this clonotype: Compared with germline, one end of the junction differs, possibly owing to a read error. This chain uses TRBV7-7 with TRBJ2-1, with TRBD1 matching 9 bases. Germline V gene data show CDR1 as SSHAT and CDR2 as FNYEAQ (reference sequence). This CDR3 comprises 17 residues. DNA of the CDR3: TGTGCTAGCAGCTTTGGAGACCGGGACAGGGACTGCAATGAGCAGTTCTTC. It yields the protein CASSFGDRDRDCNEQFF. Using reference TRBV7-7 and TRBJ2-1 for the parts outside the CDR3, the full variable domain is GAGVSQSPRYKVTKRGQDVTLRCDPISSHATLYWYQQALGQGPEFLTYFNYEAQPDKSGLPSDRFSAERPEGSISTLTIQRTEQRDSAMYRCASSFGDRDRDCNEQFFGPGTRLTVL.

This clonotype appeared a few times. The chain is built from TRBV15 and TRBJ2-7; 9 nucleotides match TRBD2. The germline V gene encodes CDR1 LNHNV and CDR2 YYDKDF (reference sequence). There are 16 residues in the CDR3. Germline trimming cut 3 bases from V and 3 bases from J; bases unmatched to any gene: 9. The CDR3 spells CATSSNPTSGRYEQYF. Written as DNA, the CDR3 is TGTGCCACCAGCAGCAACCCGACTAGCGGCCGCTACGAGCAGTACTTC. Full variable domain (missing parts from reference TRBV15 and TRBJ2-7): DAMVIQNPRYQVTQFGKPVTLSCSQTLNHNVMYWYQQKSSQAPKLLFHYYDKDFNNEADTPDNFQSRRPNTSFCFLDIRSPGLGDTAMYLCATSSNPTSGRYEQYFGPGTRLTVT.

Here the CDR3 reads CASTWGTGDYEQYF. Written as DNA, the CDR3 is TGTGCCAGCACCTGGGGGACAGGGGACTACGAGCAGTACTTC. This chain uses TRBV12-3 or TRBV12-4 with TRBJ2-7, with 10 bases aligning to TRBD1. The V and J ends lost 7 bases and 3 bases, in that order; junction bases with no gene match: 6. The CDR3 sequence is 14 residues long.

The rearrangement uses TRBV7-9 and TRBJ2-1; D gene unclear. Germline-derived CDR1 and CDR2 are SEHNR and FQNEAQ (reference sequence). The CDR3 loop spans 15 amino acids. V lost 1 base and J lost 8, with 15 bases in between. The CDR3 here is CASSLGQELSDEQFF. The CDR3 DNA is TGTGCCAGCAGCTTAGGTCAGGAGCTTTCGGATGAGCAGTTCTTC. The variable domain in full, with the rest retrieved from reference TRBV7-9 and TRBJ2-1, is DTGVSQNPRHKITKRGQNVTFRCDPISEHNRLYWYRQTLGQGPEFLTYFQNEAQLEKSRLLSDRFSAERPKGSFSTLEIQRTEQGDSAMYLCASSLGQELSDEQFFGPGTRLTVL.

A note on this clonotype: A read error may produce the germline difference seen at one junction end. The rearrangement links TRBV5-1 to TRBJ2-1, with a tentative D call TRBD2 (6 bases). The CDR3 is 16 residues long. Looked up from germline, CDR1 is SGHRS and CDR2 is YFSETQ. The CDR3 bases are TGCGCCAGCAGCGGCGGGGCCCAGGCTTCCTACAATGAGCCGTTCTTC. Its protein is CASSGGAQASYNEPFF.

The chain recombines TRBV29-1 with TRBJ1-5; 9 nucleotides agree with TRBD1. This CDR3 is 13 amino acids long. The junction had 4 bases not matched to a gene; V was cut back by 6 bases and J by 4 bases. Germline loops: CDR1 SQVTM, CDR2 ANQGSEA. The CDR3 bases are TGCAGCGTGGGACAGGGCTTGAATCAGCCCCAGCATTTT. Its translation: CSVGQGLNQPQHF.

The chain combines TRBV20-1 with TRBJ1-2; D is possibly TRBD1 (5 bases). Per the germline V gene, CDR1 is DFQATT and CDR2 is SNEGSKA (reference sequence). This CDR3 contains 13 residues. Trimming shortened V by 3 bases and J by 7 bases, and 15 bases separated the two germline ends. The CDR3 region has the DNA TGCAGTGCTAGGAGCAGGGAGAACGGTGGCTACACCTTC. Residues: CSARSRENGGYTF.

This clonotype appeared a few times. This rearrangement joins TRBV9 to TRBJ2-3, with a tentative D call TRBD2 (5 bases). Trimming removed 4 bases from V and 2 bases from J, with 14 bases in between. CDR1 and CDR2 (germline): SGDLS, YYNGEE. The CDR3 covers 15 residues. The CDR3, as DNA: TGTGCCAGCAGCCCCGGTGACTACTTCACAGATACGCAGTATTTT. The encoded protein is CASSPGDYFTDTQYF.

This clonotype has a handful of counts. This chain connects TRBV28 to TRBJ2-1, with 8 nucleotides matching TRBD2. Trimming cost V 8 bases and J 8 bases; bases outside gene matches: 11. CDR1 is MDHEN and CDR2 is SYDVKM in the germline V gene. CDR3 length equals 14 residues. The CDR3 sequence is CASGLAGKVYEQFF. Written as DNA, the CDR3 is TGTGCCAGCGGATTAGCGGGAAAGGTCTATGAGCAGTTCTTC.

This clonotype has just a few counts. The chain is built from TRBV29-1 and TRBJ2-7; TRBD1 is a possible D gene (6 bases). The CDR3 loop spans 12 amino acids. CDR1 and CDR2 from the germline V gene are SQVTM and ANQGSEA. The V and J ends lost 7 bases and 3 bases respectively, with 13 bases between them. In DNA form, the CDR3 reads TGCAGCGCTGGGGACACCAGCTACGAGCAGTACTTC. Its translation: CSAGDTSYEQYF.